Below, one T cell receptor (beta chain) is given with its context. Its antigen remains unknown. The CDR3 consists of 14 residues. Germline CDR1 reads MNHEY; CDR2 reads SMNVEV (reference sequence). This sample was included in a study of T cell responses to AZD1222 COVID-19 vaccine. General study results and limits: It was only after the peak T cell response that any repertoires were sampled. Donors in the cohort were predominantly white British and more often female, and clonal diversity was possibly underestimated. Reports indicate that nearly half of spike-specific TCRs are directed at unmutated variant regions.

TCRdb's copy holds only in-frame clones and misses some; the assay was immunoSEQ multiplex PCR. The profile shows about 54,000 clones, 87% of them singletons. This sequence joins TRBV27 and TRBJ1-6, with D unresolved. Sequenced here: peripheral blood, sampled on day 0 of AZD1222 vaccination. The receptor's source is an adult in good health. CDR3 in amino acids: CAPVPGPYNSPLHF. DNA of the CDR3: TGTGCGCCCGTCCCAGGTCCCTATAATTCACCCCTCCACTTT.